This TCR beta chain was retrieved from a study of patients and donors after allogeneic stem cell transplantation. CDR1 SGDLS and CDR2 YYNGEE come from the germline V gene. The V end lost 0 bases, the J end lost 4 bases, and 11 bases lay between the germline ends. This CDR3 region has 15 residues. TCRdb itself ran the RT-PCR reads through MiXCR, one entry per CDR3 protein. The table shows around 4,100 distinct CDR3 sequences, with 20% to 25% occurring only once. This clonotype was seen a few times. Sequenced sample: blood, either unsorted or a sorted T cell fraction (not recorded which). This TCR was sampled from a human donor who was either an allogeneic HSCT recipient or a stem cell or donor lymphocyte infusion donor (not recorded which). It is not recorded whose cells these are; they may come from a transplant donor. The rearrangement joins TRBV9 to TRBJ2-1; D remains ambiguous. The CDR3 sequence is CASSVGASGYNEQFF. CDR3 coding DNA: TGTGCCAGCAGCGTAGGGGCTAGTGGGTACAATGAGCAGTTCTTC.